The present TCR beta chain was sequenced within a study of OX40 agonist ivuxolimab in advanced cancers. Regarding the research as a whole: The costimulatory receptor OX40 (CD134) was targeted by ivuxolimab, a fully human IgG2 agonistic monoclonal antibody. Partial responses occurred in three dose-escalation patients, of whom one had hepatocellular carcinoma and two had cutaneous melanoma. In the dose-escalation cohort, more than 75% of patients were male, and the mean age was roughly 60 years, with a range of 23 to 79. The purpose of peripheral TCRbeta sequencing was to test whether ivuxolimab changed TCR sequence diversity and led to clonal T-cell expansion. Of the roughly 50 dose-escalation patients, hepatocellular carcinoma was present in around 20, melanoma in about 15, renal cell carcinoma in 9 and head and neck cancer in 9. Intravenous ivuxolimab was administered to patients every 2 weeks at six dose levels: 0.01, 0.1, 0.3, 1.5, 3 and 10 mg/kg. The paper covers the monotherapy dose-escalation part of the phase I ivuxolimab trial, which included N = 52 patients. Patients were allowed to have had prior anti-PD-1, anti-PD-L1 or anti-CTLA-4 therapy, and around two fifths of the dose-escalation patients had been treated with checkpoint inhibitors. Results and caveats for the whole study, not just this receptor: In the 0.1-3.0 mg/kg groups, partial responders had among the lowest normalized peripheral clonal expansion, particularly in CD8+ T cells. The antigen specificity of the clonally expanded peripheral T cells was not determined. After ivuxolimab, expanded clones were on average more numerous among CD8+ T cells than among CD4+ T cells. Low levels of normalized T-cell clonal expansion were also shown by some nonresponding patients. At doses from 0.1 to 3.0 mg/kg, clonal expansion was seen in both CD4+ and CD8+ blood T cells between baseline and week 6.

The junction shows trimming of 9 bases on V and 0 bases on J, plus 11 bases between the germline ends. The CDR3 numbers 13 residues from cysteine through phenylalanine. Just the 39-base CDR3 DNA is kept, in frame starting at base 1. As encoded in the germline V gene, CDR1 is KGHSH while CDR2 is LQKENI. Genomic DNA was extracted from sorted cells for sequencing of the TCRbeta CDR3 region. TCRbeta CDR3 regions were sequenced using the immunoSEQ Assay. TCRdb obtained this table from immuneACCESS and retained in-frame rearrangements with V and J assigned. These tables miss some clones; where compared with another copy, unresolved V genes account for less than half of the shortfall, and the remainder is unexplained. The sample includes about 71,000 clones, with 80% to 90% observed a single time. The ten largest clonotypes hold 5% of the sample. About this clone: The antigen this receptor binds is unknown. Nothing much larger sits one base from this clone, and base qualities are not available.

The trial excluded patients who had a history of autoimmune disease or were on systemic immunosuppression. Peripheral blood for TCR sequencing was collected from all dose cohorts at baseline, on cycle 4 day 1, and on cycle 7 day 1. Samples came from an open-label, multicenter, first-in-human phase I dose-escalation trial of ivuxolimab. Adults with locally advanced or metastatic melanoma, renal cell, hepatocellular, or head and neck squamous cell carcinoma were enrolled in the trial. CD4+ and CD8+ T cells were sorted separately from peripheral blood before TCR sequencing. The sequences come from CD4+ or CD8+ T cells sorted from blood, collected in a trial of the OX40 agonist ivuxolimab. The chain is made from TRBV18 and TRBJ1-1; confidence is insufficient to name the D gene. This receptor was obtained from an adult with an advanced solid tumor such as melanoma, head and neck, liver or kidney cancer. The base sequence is TGTGCCAGTGCCACCGATATGAACACTGAAGCTTTCTTT. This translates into CASATDMNTEAFF.